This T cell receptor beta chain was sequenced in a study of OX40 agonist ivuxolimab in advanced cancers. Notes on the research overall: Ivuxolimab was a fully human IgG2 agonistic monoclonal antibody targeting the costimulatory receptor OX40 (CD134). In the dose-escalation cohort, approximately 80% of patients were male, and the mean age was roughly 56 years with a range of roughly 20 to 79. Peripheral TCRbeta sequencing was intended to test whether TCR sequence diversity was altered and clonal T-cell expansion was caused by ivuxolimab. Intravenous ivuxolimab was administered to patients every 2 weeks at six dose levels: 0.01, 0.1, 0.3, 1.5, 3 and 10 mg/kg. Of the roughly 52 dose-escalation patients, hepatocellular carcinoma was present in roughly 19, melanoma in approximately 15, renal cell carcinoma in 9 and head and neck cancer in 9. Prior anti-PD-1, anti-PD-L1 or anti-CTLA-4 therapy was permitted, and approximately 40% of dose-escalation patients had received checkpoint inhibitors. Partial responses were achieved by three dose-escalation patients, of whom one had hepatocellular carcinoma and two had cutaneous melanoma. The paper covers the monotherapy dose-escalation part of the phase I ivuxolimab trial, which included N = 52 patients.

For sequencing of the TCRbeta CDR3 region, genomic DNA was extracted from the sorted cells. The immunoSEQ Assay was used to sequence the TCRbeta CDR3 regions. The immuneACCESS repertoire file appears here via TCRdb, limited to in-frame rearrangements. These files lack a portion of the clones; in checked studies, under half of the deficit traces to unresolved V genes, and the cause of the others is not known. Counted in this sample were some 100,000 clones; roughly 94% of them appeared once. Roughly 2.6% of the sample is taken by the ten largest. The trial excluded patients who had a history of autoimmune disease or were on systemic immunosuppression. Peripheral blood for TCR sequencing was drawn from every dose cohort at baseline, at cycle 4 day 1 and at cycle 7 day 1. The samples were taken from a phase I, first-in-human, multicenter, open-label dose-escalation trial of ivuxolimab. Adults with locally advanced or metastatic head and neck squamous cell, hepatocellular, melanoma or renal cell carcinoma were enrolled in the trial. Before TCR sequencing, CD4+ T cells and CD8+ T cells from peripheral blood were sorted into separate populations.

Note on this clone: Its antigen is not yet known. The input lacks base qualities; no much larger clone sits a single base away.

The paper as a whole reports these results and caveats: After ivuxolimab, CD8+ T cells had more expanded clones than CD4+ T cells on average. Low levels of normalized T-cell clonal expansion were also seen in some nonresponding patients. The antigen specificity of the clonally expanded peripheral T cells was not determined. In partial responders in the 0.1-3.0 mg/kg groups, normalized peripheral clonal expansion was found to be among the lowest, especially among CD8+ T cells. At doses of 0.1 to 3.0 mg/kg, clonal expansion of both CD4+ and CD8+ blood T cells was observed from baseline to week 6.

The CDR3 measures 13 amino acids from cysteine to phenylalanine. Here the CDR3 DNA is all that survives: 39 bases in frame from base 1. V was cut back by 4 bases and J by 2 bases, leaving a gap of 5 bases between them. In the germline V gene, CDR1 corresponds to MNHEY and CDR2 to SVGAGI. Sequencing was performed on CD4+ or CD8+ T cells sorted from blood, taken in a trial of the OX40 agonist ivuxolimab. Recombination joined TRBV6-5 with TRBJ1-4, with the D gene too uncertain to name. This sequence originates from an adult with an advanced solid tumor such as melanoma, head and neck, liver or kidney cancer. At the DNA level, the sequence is TGTGCCAGCAGTTCGTGGACTAATGAAAAACTGTTTTTT. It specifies CASSSWTNEKLFF.